This T cell receptor beta chain is drawn from a study of cytomegalovirus exposure and HLA in healthy donors. Overall study findings and caveats: Certain indistinguishable V segments, among them TRBV6-2 and TRBV6-3, were excluded. At a 0.05 false discovery rate, a later analysis found 15,000 to 20,000 TCR beta sequences to be associated with HLA alleles.

The CDR3 spans 15 residues. Germline CDR1 SGHDN, CDR2 FVKESK. Deletions cut 3 bases from V and 4 bases from J, with 15 bases between. PCR was performed using 60 Vbeta and 13 Jbeta primers. In the original workflow: Per a later analysis, the number of unique TCR beta chains was about 78 million, of which some 10 million were shared. Profiling relied on immunoSEQ multiplex PCR, and the TCRdb table lists in-frame clones only, not all of them. The V and J calls and the clone size are those of that table, but D and trimming were determined from the DNA. The data contain some 210,000 clones, 70% to 80% of them singletons. These donors, healthy bone marrow donors, were studied. In the case of this clone: What it recognizes is unknown.

The V call is TRBV14, the J call TRBJ1-1; D ambiguous. The sequence was obtained from a male donor in good health and CMV-seronegative. The sequenced sample was PBMCs. For the CDR3, the DNA is TGTGCCAGCAGCCAGCAACGGGGTTTCGGCACTGAAGCTTTCTTT. Its translation: CASSQQRGFGTEAFF.